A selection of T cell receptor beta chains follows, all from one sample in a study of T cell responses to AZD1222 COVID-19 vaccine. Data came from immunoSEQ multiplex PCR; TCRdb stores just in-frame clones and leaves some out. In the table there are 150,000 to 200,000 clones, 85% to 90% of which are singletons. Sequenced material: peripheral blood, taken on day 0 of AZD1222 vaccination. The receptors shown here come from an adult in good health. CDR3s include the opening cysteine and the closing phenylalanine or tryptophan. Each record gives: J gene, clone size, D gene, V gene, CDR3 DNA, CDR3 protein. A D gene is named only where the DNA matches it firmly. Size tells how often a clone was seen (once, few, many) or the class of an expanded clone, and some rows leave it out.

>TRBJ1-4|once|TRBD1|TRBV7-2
TGTGCCAGCAGCTTAGCCGGGACAGCATCTGAAAAACTGTTTTTT
CASSLAGTASEKLFF
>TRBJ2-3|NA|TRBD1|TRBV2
TGTGCCAGCAGGGGGAGGACAGGGTTTACAGATACGCAGTATTTT
CASRGRTGFTDTQYF
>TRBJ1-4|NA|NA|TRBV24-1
TGTGCCACCAGTTTTACCTTCGGGGGAACTAATGAAAAACTGTTTTTT
CATSFTFGGTNEKLFF
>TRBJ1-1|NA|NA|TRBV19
TGTGCCAGTAGTATAGCTGTGGACGCTGAAGCTTTCTTT
CASSIAVDAEAFF
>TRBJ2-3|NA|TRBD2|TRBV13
TGTGCCAGCAGCTCACCTAGCGGGGGCCCCACAGATACGCAGTATTTT
CASSSPSGGPTDTQYF
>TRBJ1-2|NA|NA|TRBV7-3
TGTGCCAGCAGCTCCACTCCAGGGGCTGGCTACACCTTC
CASSSTPGAGYTF
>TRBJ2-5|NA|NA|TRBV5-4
TGTGCCAGCAGCTTGGGTACCGACCAAGAGACCCAGTACTTC
CASSLGTDQETQYF
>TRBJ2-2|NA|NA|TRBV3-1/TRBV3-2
TGTGCCAGCAGCCAAGAAGTGGGAGACACCGGGGAGCTGTTTTTT
CASSQEVGDTGELFF
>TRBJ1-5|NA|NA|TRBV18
TGTGCCAGCTCACCACCATTAAAATCGCAGGCTAGGGGAGTTGCCAATCAGCCCCAGCATTTT
CASSPPLKSQARGVANQPQHF
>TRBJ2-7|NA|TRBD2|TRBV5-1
TGCGCCAGCACCCCGCTAGCGGGGGTTGAGCAGTACTTC
CASTPLAGVEQYF
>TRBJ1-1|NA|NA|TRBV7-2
TGTGCCAGCAGCTTAGCGGGGGCGACGAACACTGAAGCTTTCTTT
CASSLAGATNTEAFF
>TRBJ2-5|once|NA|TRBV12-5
TGTGCTAGTGGAAACGAATGGGAGACCCAGTACTTC
CASGNEWETQYF
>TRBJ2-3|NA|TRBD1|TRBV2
TGTGCCAGCAGTGAGCAGTGGACAGGGGGGGTCACAGATACGCAGTATTTT
CASSEQWTGGVTDTQYF
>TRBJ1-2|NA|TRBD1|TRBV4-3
TGCGCCAGCAGCCAAGGAGGAGGGACAGTAAGGGATGGCTACACCTTC
CASSQGGGTVRDGYTF
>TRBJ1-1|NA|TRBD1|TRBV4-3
TGCGCCAGCAGCCCACAACCCACGGGACAGGGGAGAAACACTGAAGCTTTCTTT
CASSPQPTGQGRNTEAFF
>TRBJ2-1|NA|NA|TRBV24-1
TGTGCCACCAGTGAGCTAGCGGAGGGGGCAAATGAGCAGTTCTTC
CATSELAEGANEQFF
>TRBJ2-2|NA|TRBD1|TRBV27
TGTGCCAGCAGTTTCCACAGGGGCCTAAGGGAGCTGTTTTTT
CASSFHRGLRELFF
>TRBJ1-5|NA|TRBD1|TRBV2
TGTGCCAGCAGGGGACAGGGGAAGCAGCCCCAGCATTTT
CASRGQGKQPQHF
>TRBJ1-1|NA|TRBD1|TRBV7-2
TGTGCCAGCAGCTCGACAGGGTTCTATGGGAACACTGAAGCTTTCTTT
CASSSTGFYGNTEAFF
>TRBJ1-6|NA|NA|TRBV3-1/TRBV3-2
TGTGCCAGCAGCCAAGCTCGAGATTCACCCCTCCACTTT
CASSQARDSPLHF
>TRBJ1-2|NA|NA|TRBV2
TGTGCCAGCAGGATTCCAGGGTGGTCTGGCTACACCTTC
CASRIPGWSGYTF
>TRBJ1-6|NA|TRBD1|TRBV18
TGTGCCAGCTCCCCTACCCAGGACAGGCCCGACCTCCACTTT
CASSPTQDRPDLHF
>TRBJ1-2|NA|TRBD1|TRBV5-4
TGTGCCAGCAGCCCCCAAGGGGGACAGGGGACAAGCTACACCTTC
CASSPQGGQGTSYTF
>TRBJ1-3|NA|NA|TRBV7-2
TGTGCCAGCAGCTTAGCCCACAGTTCTGGAAACACCATATATTTT
CASSLAHSSGNTIYF
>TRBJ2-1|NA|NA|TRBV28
TGTGCCAGCAACAACCGGCGGGAGCAGTTCTTC
CASNNRREQFF
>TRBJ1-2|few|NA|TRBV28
TGTGCCGTAGATTCAGACTATGGCTACACCTTC
CAVDSDYGYTF
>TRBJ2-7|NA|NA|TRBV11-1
TGTGCCAGCAGTACCCAGGGGGGGTACGAGCAGTACTTC
CASSTQGGYEQYF
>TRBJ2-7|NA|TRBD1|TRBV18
TGTGCCAGCTCCCAGACAGGGAACGGCTACGAGCAGTACTTC
CASSQTGNGYEQYF
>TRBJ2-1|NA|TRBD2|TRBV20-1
TGCAGTGCCAGTCCCGGGCTAGCGGGAGTCTATGAGCAGTTCTTC
CSASPGLAGVYEQFF
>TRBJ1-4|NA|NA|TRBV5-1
TGCGCCAGCAGCACCGAGGAGACAAGACTATATCAAAATGAAAAACTGTTTTTT
CASSTEETRLYQNEKLFF
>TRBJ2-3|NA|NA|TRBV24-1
TGTGCCACCAGTGATTTGGGTGGAGATACGCAGTATTTT
CATSDLGGDTQYF
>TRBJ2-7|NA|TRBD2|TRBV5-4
TGTGCCAGCAGCTTTCGAACTAGCGGGAGTCCCTACGAGCAGTACTTC
CASSFRTSGSPYEQYF
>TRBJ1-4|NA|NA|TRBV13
TGTGCCAGCAGTGCGGGTCTTCTGGAAAAACTGTTTTTT
CASSAGLLEKLFF
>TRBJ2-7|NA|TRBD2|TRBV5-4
TGTGCCAGCAGCTCCCGGACTAGCTCCTACGAGCAGTACTTC
CASSSRTSSYEQYF
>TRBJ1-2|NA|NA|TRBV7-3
TGTGCCAGCAGCCCCCGGGACGCTGGGGTCGATGGCTACACCTTC
CASSPRDAGVDGYTF
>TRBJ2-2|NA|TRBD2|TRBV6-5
TGTGCCAGTATAGCGGGGGCCCACACCGGGGAGCTGTTTTTT
CASIAGAHTGELFF
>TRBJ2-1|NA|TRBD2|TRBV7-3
TGTGCCAGCAGCATTCTGGCGGGAGCGTACAATGAGCAGTTCTTC
CASSILAGAYNEQFF
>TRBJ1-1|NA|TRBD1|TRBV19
TGTGCCAGTAGTCGAAACTCCGGGACAGGGTCTTTGAACACTGAAGCTTTCTTT
CASSRNSGTGSLNTEAFF
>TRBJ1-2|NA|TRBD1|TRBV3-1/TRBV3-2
TGTGCCAGCAGCCCCCGGGACAGTCATCTCTATGGCTACACCTTC
CASSPRDSHLYGYTF
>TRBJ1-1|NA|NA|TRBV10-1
TGCGCCAGCAGTGAGTCGGACACTGAAGCTTTCTTT
CASSESDTEAFF
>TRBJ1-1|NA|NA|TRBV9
TGTGCCAGCAGCGTGGGGAAGGCGGGTTCTGAAGCTTTCTTT
CASSVGKAGSEAFF
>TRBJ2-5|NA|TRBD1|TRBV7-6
TGTGCCAGCAGCTTAGAAACAGGGGCGCGGGAGACCCAGTACTTC
CASSLETGARETQYF
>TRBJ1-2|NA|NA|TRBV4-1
TGCGCCAGCAGCCAGGGGACTGGAGGGCCCACCTTC
CASSQGTGGPTF